These T cell receptor beta chains were read from a single sample in a study of T cells in Graves' hyperthyroidism and ophthalmopathy. TCRdb processed the multiplex PCR reads anew with MiXCR; each CDR3 protein has one entry. The sample holds approximately 420,000 distinct CDR3 sequences, approximately 15% seen once. Sequenced sample: blood. These receptors were taken from a young woman with Graves' hyperthyroidism. Both conserved end residues are part of each CDR3. The D gene is left open where the match is weak. Part of the rows lack a size; the others show once, few, many or a class for expanded clones.

d_call	v_call	j_call	clone_size	cdr3_nt	cdr3_aa
NA	TRBV28	TRBJ2-7	many	TGTGCCAGCAGTGACCTCCGGGACCCACATACCAAGCAGTACTTC	CASSDLRDPHTKQYF
TRBD1	TRBV12-3/TRBV12-4	TRBJ2-1	many	TGTGCCAGCAGTTTCTGGGGGGACAGGGATCCCAATGAGCAGTTCTTC	CASSFWGDRDPNEQFF
NA	TRBV4-1	TRBJ2-5	few	TGCGCCAGCAGCCAAGAGGGGCGGTTCGGGGAGACCCAGTACTTC	CASSQEGRFGETQYF
TRBD1	TRBV6-1	TRBJ1-2	many	TGTGCCAGCAGGGACAGGGCAGGTGTGGACTATGGCTACACCTTC	CASRDRAGVDYGYTF
NA	TRBV7-2	TRBJ2-7	NA	TGTGCCAGCAGCCGGGAGTTTGGGGAACTCTCCTACGAGCAGTACTTC	CASSREFGELSYEQYF
TRBD1	TRBV12-3/TRBV12-4	TRBJ1-4	NA	TGTGCCAGCAGCATGGGACAGGGAAATGAAAAACTGTTTTTT	CASSMGQGNEKLFF
TRBD1	TRBV20-1	TRBJ2-1	many	TGCAGTGCTTCCGGGACAGGAAGCAGGCGCACACACAATGAGCAGTTCTTC	CSASGTGSRRTHNEQFF
NA	TRBV29-1	TRBJ2-5	many	TGCAGCGCCGCTGACGGGGGCCAAGAGACCCAGTACTTC	CSAADGGQETQYF
NA	TRBV12-3/TRBV12-4	TRBJ1-2	many	TGTGCCAGCAGTCAGACTTTTAACTATGGCTACACCTTC	CASSQTFNYGYTF
NA	TRBV6-2/TRBV6-3	TRBJ2-5	few	TGTGCCAGCAGCCCGACAGGATTAGCGACCCAGTACTTC	CASSPTGLATQYF
TRBD2	TRBV28	TRBJ2-3	NA	TGTGCCAGCATTACTGCCCGGACTAGCGGGAGGTGGGCAGATACGCAGTATTTT	CASITARTSGRWADTQYF
TRBD1	TRBV28	TRBJ2-7	many	TGTGCCAGCACCCGGACAGGGGGCGTCGAGCAGTACTTC	CASTRTGGVEQYF
TRBD2	TRBV6-1	TRBJ2-1	many	TGTGCCAGCAGCTATTCCGGGCGGGAGGATTCCAGTGAGCAGTTCTTC	CASSYSGREDSSEQFF
TRBD2	TRBV12-3/TRBV12-4	TRBJ2-1	many	TGTGCCAGCAGTCCTAGCGGGTTACAAGGGAATGAGCAGTTCTTC	CASSPSGLQGNEQFF
NA	TRBV12-3/TRBV12-4	TRBJ2-7	NA	TGTGCCAGCAGCAGAGGGACCGTCTCCTACGACCAGTACTTC	CASSRGTVSYDQYF
NA	TRBV30	TRBJ2-5	NA	TGTGCCTGGAAAAAGGACAGATTACAAGAGACCCAGTACTTC	CAWKKDRLQETQYF
NA	TRBV19	TRBJ1-5	NA	TGTGCCAGTAGTACACAGAGCAATCAGCCCCAGCATTTT	CASSTQSNQPQHF
NA	TRBV7-8	TRBJ1-6	few	TGTGCCAGCAGCGCCCTAATCGCGGCAGTGTATAATTCACCCCTCCACTTT	CASSALIAAVYNSPLHF
NA	TRBV12-3/TRBV12-4	TRBJ1-2	many	TGTGCCAGCAGTATCCGGACTAACTATGGCTACACCTTC	CASSIRTNYGYTF
NA	TRBV3-1	TRBJ1-4	few	TGTGCCAGCAGCCCTCGGGGGGCTCGGGATGAAAAACTGTTTTTT	CASSPRGARDEKLFF
TRBD1	TRBV6-1	TRBJ2-5	NA	TGTGCCAGCAACCCGGGACAGGGATCAATTGAGACCCAGTACTTC	CASNPGQGSIETQYF
TRBD2	TRBV5-8	TRBJ2-3	few	TGTACCAGCAGCTCCGGACTAGCGGGAGAAGATACGCAGTATTTT	CTSSSGLAGEDTQYF
NA	TRBV4-3	TRBJ2-7	NA	TGCGCCAGCAGCCAAGACGCCCGGGGATCCTACGAGCAGTACTTC	CASSQDARGSYEQYF
NA	TRBV14	TRBJ1-1	many	TGTGCCAGCAGCCAAGAATCTCGGAACATGGCTTTCTTT	CASSQESRNMAFF
NA	TRBV5-6	TRBJ2-7	many	TGTGCCAGCAGCCCGGTGGGAGTCTACGAGCAGTACTTC	CASSPVGVYEQYF
TRBD1	TRBV7-6	TRBJ1-2	NA	TGTGCCAGCAGCTTAGGATCAGGGCAGGGGGCGCGTGGCTACACCTTC	CASSLGSGQGARGYTF
TRBD1	TRBV6-1	TRBJ1-1	many	TGTGCCAGCAGTGACACCCTAGAACAGGGGGAAGCTTTCTTT	CASSDTLEQGEAFF
TRBD2	TRBV20-1	TRBJ2-1	many	TGCAGTGCTAGCCCCGGACTAGCGGGAGTCTACAATGAGCAGTTCTTC	CSASPGLAGVYNEQFF
NA	TRBV7-2	TRBJ1-4	NA	TGTGCCAGCAGCAGAGAGGTCGGCAGGGTCAATGAAAAACTGTTTTTT	CASSREVGRVNEKLFF
TRBD1	TRBV9	TRBJ1-2	many	TGTGCCAGCAGCGCGGATGGGACAGGCTATGGCTACACCTTC	CASSADGTGYGYTF
NA	TRBV29-1	TRBJ2-5	NA	TGCAGCGGCGGGGTCCAGGAGACCCAGTACTTC	CSGGVQETQYF
NA	TRBV7-3	TRBJ1-2	many	TGTGCCAGCAGCCCTCAGGGGCAGGCGCCCCGCTTTGGCTACACCTTC	CASSPQGQAPRFGYTF
NA	TRBV6-2/TRBV6-3	TRBJ2-5	few	TGTGCCAGCAGTTCCCCCCCGGGTGCATTGAAAGAGACCCAGTACTTC	CASSSPPGALKETQYF
TRBD2	TRBV4-1	TRBJ2-7	few	TGCGCCAGCAGCCGAGATACTAGCGGGGGGAGGTCCTACGAGCAGTACTTC	CASSRDTSGGRSYEQYF
TRBD2	TRBV7-9	TRBJ2-5	many	TGTGCCAGCAGCAATAGACTAGCGGAAGAGACCCAGTACTTC	CASSNRLAEETQYF
TRBD2	TRBV29-1	TRBJ2-7	NA	TGCAGCGTGACTAGCGGGAGTAACGAGCAGTACTTC	CSVTSGSNEQYF
NA	TRBV5-1	TRBJ2-5	few	TGCGCCAGCATGGCCCGAGGCGGGGAGACCCAGTACTTC	CASMARGGETQYF
TRBD2	TRBV4-1	TRBJ2-1	NA	TGCGCCAGCAGTCCTCCTCGGACTAGCCTAAATGAGCAGTTCTTC	CASSPPRTSLNEQFF
NA	TRBV6-2/TRBV6-3	TRBJ1-2	NA	TGTGCCAGCAGTCCCGGGACGTCCGGCTATGGCTACACCTTC	CASSPGTSGYGYTF
NA	TRBV28	TRBJ2-7	many	TGTGCCAGCAGTTTCTCCGCCAGGGCACAGCAGTACTTC	CASSFSARAQQYF
NA	TRBV3-1	TRBJ2-1	many	TGTGCCAGCAGCTTCAGGGACTCCTACAATGAGCAGTTCTTC	CASSFRDSYNEQFF
NA	TRBV6-5	TRBJ1-1	many	TGTGCCAGCAGTTACCGGGACCTGGTGGGCACTGAAGCTTTCTTT	CASSYRDLVGTEAFF
NA	TRBV27	TRBJ2-7	few	TGTGCCAACAGTTTACAGGGAAAATCCTACGAGCAGTACTTC	CANSLQGKSYEQYF
NA	TRBV11-2	TRBJ2-6	NA	TGTGCCAGCAGCCCCTACCCCGGCCGGACGCTCGGGGCCAACGTCCTGACTTTC	CASSPYPGRTLGANVLTF
NA	TRBV29-1	TRBJ1-1	NA	TGCAGCGTTGAAGCAACCCCGAACACTGAAGCTTTCTTT	CSVEATPNTEAFF
TRBD2	TRBV7-2	TRBJ2-1	once	TGTGCCAGCAGCTTAGATGGGGGGGAGTCCGATGAGCAGTTCTTC	CASSLDGGESDEQFF